This T cell receptor (beta chain) derives from a study of blood T cell repertoires in COVID-19. Clones were sequenced by immunoSEQ multiplex PCR, and TCRdb holds only the in-frame ones, with some missing. The data show approximately 50,000 clones, about nine tenths seen once. This clone was seen a few times. This CDR3 comprises 15 residues. Deletions cut 7 bases from V and 4 bases from J, with 19 bases between. The germline V gene has CDR1 SNHLY and CDR2 FYNNEI. This TCR came from a man over 45 with active COVID-19. The V gene is TRBV2, the J gene TRBJ1-2; no definite D call. Sequenced input: peripheral blood. The DNA for the CDR3 is TGTGCCAGCATCCCATCCGGCCAGGTGGGCTATGGCTACACCTTC. Translated, it gives CASIPSGQVGYGYTF. Full variable domain (remainder filled in from reference TRBV2 and TRBJ1-2): EPEVTQTPSHQVTQMGQEVILRCVPISNHLYFYWYRQILGQKVEFLVSFYNNEISEKSEIFDDQFSVERPDGSNFTLKIRSTKLEDSAMYFCASIPSGQVGYGYTFGSGTRLTVV.